Reported below is one T cell receptor beta chain. Sequenced by immunoSEQ multiplex PCR; TCRdb stores in-frame clones only, minus some. The sample lists hundreds of thousands of clones; roughly 81% were seen once. Noted treatment: some 19 received Ad26.COV2.S at low or high dose, single or two shots; roughly 5 received placebo; per-sample allocation not given. Sampling happened 63 days after the first vaccine or placebo injection. Expressing Wuhan-strain SARS-CoV-2 spike, an Ad26 vector served as the vaccine. V shed 5 bases, J shed 3 bases, and the junction held 7 bases outside the gene matches. CDR1 and CDR2 from the germline V gene are SEHNR and FQNEAQ (reference sequence). This CDR3 contains 14 residues. The data stem from a study of Ad26.COV2.S vaccination and SARS-CoV-2 variants. Study in general: Dosing was one shot or two shots 56 days apart.

This clonotype originated in a person between 18 and 60 years old who received the Ad26.COV2.S COVID-19 vaccine or a placebo. Sequencing was performed on peripheral blood, taken in a trial of Ad26.COV2.S vaccine versus placebo. V is TRBV7-9 and J is TRBJ2-7, with 7 bases matching TRBD2. The CDR3 bases are TGTGCCAGCAGCGTTTGGGGGGGTAACTACGAGCAGTACTTC. Amino acid sequence: CASSVWGGNYEQYF.